The next 15 T cell receptor beta chains were all read from a single sample in a study of persistence of HIV-infected CD4 T cells (dated by TCRdb to about 2020). Read against the paper, the sample's treatment or condition label means: suppressive antiretroviral therapy. Lysates of CMV-infected fibroblasts were used at about 11 ug/mL for cell stimulation. Memory CD4+ T cells that did not respond, being CD40L-negative, CD69-negative and CD45RO-high, were sorted as memory populations depleted of antigen-responding cells. Antigens of these TCRs are unknown. The immunoSEQ hsTCRB assay version 4, run in survey mode, was used to sequence TCRbeta repertoires from genomic DNA. As stored in TCRdb, this immuneACCESS dataset retains in-frame rearrangements with V and J assigned. A fraction of the clones does not appear; measured against another copy, unresolved V genes explain less than half of the discrepancy, and the remainder lacks a known reason. For this sample the table gives approximately 31,000 clones, of which 65% to 90% were detected only once. In total, the top ten clones hold roughly 0.86% of the sample.

Specimen: CD4+ T cells sorted from PBMCs after roughly 17-hour stimulation, collected from a patient who received antiretroviral therapy. The sample's cell subset or site, from its label and the paper: CD40L-CD69- CD45RO-high memory CD4 T cells not responding to CMV lysate. These receptors were collected from an adult man with HIV who was CMV-seropositive.

The rearrangement uses TRBV24-1 and TRBJ1-5; D ambiguous. CDR1 is KGHDR, CDR2 SFDVKD, per germline. This CDR3 contains 17 residues. V gave up 7 bases and J gave up 2 bases, with 20 bases separating them. Written as DNA, the CDR3 is TGTGCCACCAGAAAAGGGCAGGAAGGTCCAGGCAATCAGCCCCAGCATTTT. It encodes CATRKGQEGPGNQPQHF.

With regard to this clone: The junction does not match germline at one end; this may be a read error. This chain joins TRBV27 and TRBJ2-7, with 8 nucleotides matching TRBD1. Germline CDR1 reads MNHEY; CDR2 reads SMNVEV (reference sequence). The CDR3 covers 15 residues. CDR3 protein: CASKFGRDRSFEQYF. CDR3 coding DNA: TGTGCCAGTAAGTTTGGGCGGGACAGGTCCTTCGAGCAGTACTTC.

The V gene is TRBV19, the J gene TRBJ1-5; TRBD1 is a possible D gene (6 bases). The CDR3 has 15 amino acids. V lost 5 bases and J 7 bases, leaving 18 bases between the germline ends. The germline V gene has CDR1 LNHDA and CDR2 SQIVND (reference sequence). CDR3 loop: CASSPQLQGGQPQHF. The CDR3 nucleotides are TGTGCCAGTAGTCCCCAATTACAGGGAGGACAGCCCCAGCATTTT.

The chain recombines TRBV12-3 or TRBV12-4 with TRBJ1-1, with D hard to call. This CDR3 contains 13 residues. Trimming cost V 1 base and J 1 base, with 4 bases left between them. The CDR3 is CASSLGRNTEAFF. Written as DNA, the CDR3 is TGTGCCAGCAGTTTAGGACGGAACACTGAAGCTTTCTTT.

The chain recombines TRBV7-9 with TRBJ1-1, with D possibly matching TRBD1 (6 bases). Per germline, CDR1 SEHNR and CDR2 FQNEAQ (reference sequence). The CDR3 consists of 13 residues. The V end was cut by 0 bases, the J end by 5 bases, with 7 bases between. The CDR3: CASSLAQGTEAFF. CDR3 DNA: TGTGCCAGCAGCTTAGCACAGGGAACTGAAGCTTTCTTT.

V gene TRBV28 combines with J gene TRBJ1-2; D uncertain. The CDR3 length is 13 residues. Germline V gene lookup returns CDR1 MDHEN and CDR2 SYDVKM. V lost 7 bases and J 6 bases, leaving 15 bases between the germline ends. This CDR3 is CASTFPGWDGYTF. In nucleotides, the CDR3 is TGTGCCAGCACTTTTCCGGGTTGGGATGGCTACACCTTC.

The CDR3, as DNA: TGTGCCAGCAGCCCCGGGGGGCCCCCATCATATATGTACAATGAGCAGTTCTTC. Protein sequence: CASSPGGPPSYMYNEQFF. The chain couples TRBV6-2 or TRBV6-3 to TRBJ2-1; possibly TRBD2 for D (7 bases). Germline CDR1 and CDR2: MNHEY and SVGEGT. Between the trimmed V and J ends, which lost 6 bases and 4 bases, there was a span of 25 bases. This CDR3 comprises 18 residues.

The chain joins TRBV7-8 to TRBJ1-1; D is unresolved. Trimming took off 5 bases at V and 2 bases at J, with 6 bases between the two ends. The germline gives CDR1 SGHVS, CDR2 FQNEAQ. CDR3 length: 12 amino acids. The CDR3 nucleotides read TGTGCCAGCAGCCCAATAAACACTGAAGCTTTCTTT. This encodes CASSPINTEAFF. Variable domain in full (rest from reference TRBV7-8 and TRBJ1-1): GAGVSQSPRYKVAKRGQDVALRCDPISGHVSLFWYQQALGQGPEFLTYFQNEAQLDKSGLPSDRFFAERPEGSVSTLKIQRTQQEDSAVYLCASSPINTEAFFGQGTRLTVV.

The chain employs TRBV7-2 and TRBJ2-2; 12 bases fit TRBD2. Germline CDR1 reads SGHTA; CDR2 reads FQGNSA. The CDR3 consists of 18 residues. Losses at the gene ends were 6 bases for V and 0 bases for J; bases not matched to a gene: 8. CDR3: CASSLLAGGLSNTGELFF. CDR3 nucleotide sequence: TGTGCCAGCAGTTTACTAGCGGGGGGCCTGTCGAACACCGGGGAGCTGTTTTTT. Drawing the rest from reference TRBV7-2 and TRBJ2-2, the complete variable domain is GAGVSQSPSNKVTEKGKDVELRCDPISGHTALYWYRQSLGQGLEFLIYFQGNSAPDKSGLPSDRFSAERTGGSVSTLTIQRTQQEDSAVYLCASSLLAGGLSNTGELFFGEGSRLTVL.

V and J are TRBV3-1 (or the pseudogene TRBV3-2) and TRBJ1-3; no firm D call. Trimming stripped 4 bases from V and 0 bases from J, with 10 bases between. CDR1 LGHDT and CDR2 YNNKEL come from the germline V gene (reference sequence). This CDR3 has 15 residues. CDR3 amino acids: CASSPYRSSGNTIYF. The CDR3 DNA reads as TGTGCCAGCAGCCCTTATCGGAGCTCTGGAAACACCATATATTTT.

The chain joins TRBV29-1 to TRBJ2-4, with 7 bases lining up with TRBD1. CDR3 length: 11 residues. Trimming at V came to 2 bases and at J to 15 bases, leaving 7 bases not matched to a gene. Germline values: CDR1 SQVTM, CDR2 ANQGSEA. The CDR3 spells CSVERQGLTYF. The CDR3 DNA follows: TGCAGCGTTGAACGACAGGGTCTTACGTACTTC.

The chain carries TRBV18 and TRBJ1-5; tentative D call: TRBD1 (5 bases). The V gene's germline CDR1 is KGHSH and CDR2 LQKENI. The CDR3 is 14 amino acids. V lost 2 bases to trimming and J lost 10 bases, with 15 bases between them. CDR3 DNA sequence: TGTGCCAGCTCACCAGACCAGGGCATGCAACCCCAGCATTTT. As protein: CASSPDQGMQPQHF.

Only a few counts were recorded for this clone. The V call is TRBV15, the J call TRBJ1-5; no firm D call. The CDR3 spans 16 residues. Germline assignment: CDR1 LNHNV and CDR2 YYDKDF (reference sequence). Trimming stripped 0 bases from V and 2 bases from J, with 11 bases between. The CDR3 spells CATSRDNVVGNQPQHF. The CDR3 nucleotides are TGTGCCACCAGCAGAGATAATGTGGTGGGCAATCAGCCCCAGCATTTT.

This sequence joins TRBV4-1 and TRBJ2-1; TRBD2 aligns across 8 bases. Germline V gives CDR1 MGHRA, CDR2 YSYEKL. The V and J ends lost 2 bases and 4 bases, in that order; junction bases with no gene match: 10. The CDR3 length is 17 residues. The CDR3 here is CASSQPIVPSGYNEQFF. In nucleotides, the CDR3 is TGCGCCAGCAGCCAACCTATTGTTCCTAGCGGGTACAATGAGCAGTTCTTC.

The CDR3 DNA is TGTGCCAGCTCACTAGGACAGGGGAACGGCTACACCTTC. This translates into CASSLGQGNGYTF. This chain joins TRBV18 and TRBJ1-2; 9 bases agree with TRBD1. The ends lost 4 bases at V and 8 bases at J; junction bases unmatched: 5. The CDR3 is 13 amino acids. Germline CDR1 reads KGHSH; CDR2 reads LQKENI. Supplemented by reference TRBV18 and TRBJ1-2, the full variable domain reads NAGVMQNPRHLVRRRGQEARLRCSPMKGHSHVYWYRQLPEEGLKFMVYLQKENIIDESGMPKERFSAEFPKEGPSILRIQQVVRGDSAAYFCASSLGQGNGYTFGSGTRLTVV.